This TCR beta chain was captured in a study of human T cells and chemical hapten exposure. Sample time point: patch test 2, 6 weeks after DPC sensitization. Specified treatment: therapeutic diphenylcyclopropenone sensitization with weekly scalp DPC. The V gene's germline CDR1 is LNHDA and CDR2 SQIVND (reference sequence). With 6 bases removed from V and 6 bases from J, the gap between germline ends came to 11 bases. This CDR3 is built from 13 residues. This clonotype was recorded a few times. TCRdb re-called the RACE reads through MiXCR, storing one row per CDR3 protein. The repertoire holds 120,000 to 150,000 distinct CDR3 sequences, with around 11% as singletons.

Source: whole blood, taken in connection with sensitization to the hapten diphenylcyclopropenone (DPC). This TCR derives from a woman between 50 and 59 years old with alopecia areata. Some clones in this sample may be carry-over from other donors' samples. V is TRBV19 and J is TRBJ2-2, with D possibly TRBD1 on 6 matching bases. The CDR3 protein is CASSPTGSGELFF. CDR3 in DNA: TGTGCCAGTAGCCCTACAGGGTCCGGGGAGCTGTTTTTT.